This is a list of T cell receptor beta chains from one sample in a study of blood T cell repertoires in COVID-19. Assay: immunoSEQ multiplex PCR; the TCRdb copy retains only in-frame clones and omits some. The table lists tens of thousands of clones, roughly nine tenths of them singletons. What was sequenced was peripheral blood. The receptors derive from a woman of 80 years or more in a cohort sampled during active or convalescent COVID-19. The CDR3 runs from the conserved cysteine through the conserved F or W. The D gene is left open where the match is weak.

V gene	D gene	CDR3 length	J gene	CDR3 protein
TRBV9	-	11	TRBJ2-3	CASSAQDTQYF
TRBV10-3	-	15	TRBJ2-7	CAISESANGAYEQYF
TRBV2	-	14	TRBJ1-1	CATEKDRMNTEAFF
TRBV6-5	TRBD1	14	TRBJ1-2	CASSRDRVEAGYTF
TRBV11-3	-	12	TRBJ2-7	CASSTGSYEQYF
TRBV4-1	TRBD1	17	TRBJ1-3	CASSQSQVRGPGNTIYF
TRBV5-1	-	14	TRBJ2-5	CASSLWGFQETQYF
TRBV5-6	-	12	TRBJ2-7	CASSLLSYEQYF
TRBV28	-	14	TRBJ1-1	CASRSEGGVAEAFF
TRBV6-6	TRBD2	15	TRBJ2-1	CASSATSGGTGEQFF
TRBV18	-	17	TRBJ1-1	CASSPPGFEGQNTEAFF
TRBV14	-	13	TRBJ1-2	CASSQDWQYGYTF
TRBV13	TRBD1	15	TRBJ1-1	CASSLSQGADTEAFF
TRBV4-1	-	15	TRBJ1-1	CASSQRKIMNTEAFF
TRBV7-2	TRBD2	16	TRBJ2-7	CASSLARGLAAYEQYF
TRBV5-4	TRBD1	16	TRBJ2-3	CASSSPGQGSTDTQYF
TRBV2	-	14	TRBJ2-7	CASSFGHRSYEQYF
TRBV5-1	TRBD1	15	TRBJ2-2	CASSLGTGATGELFF
TRBV5-1	-	14	TRBJ2-7	CASSLGRKGNEQYF
TRBV11-3	-	15	TRBJ2-1	CASSFRSSTYNEQFF
TRBV11-2	-	14	TRBJ2-7	CASSFSRGTYEQYF
TRBV11-2	-	15	TRBJ1-1	CASSSSGRGGTEAFF
TRBV6-6	TRBD2	14	TRBJ2-7	CASTNAGGYYEQYF
TRBV7-2	TRBD1	14	TRBJ1-2	CASSQRQGAGGYTF
TRBV20-1	-	11	TRBJ1-2	CSSRVDYGYTF
TRBV2	-	12	TRBJ1-5	CASSDLDQPQHF